Included here is one TCR beta chain sequence, with context. Original handling: Amplification from reference gene primers served as the basis for estimated nucleated cell counts. Measured with immunoSEQ multiplex PCR; TCRdb has only the in-frame clones, and not every one. The V and J calls and clone size come from that table; D and trimming were worked out from the DNA. The sample comprises about 190,000 clones, over 70% of which are singletons, and 15% to 20% rests with the top ten. The CDR3 has 10 amino acids. Trimming cost V 5 bases and J 7 bases, with 5 bases left between them. In germline, CDR1 is SEHNR, CDR2 FQNEAQ (reference sequence). This specimen comes from a study of blood T cell repertoires in COVID-19. Whole-study context: Italy, Spain and the United States were the sources of the convalescent and acute COVID-19 samples. PBMCs, B-cell-depleted T cells, or T cells provided the cDNA or gDNA that made up the material.

The sequenced sample consisted of peripheral blood. This receptor was obtained from a man aged 55 to 70 with active or convalescent COVID-19. The chain employs TRBV7-9 and TRBJ1-2; no definite D call. The CDR3 protein is CASSRSGYTF. The CDR3 DNA sequence: TGTGCCAGCAGCCGTTCTGGCTACACCTTC.